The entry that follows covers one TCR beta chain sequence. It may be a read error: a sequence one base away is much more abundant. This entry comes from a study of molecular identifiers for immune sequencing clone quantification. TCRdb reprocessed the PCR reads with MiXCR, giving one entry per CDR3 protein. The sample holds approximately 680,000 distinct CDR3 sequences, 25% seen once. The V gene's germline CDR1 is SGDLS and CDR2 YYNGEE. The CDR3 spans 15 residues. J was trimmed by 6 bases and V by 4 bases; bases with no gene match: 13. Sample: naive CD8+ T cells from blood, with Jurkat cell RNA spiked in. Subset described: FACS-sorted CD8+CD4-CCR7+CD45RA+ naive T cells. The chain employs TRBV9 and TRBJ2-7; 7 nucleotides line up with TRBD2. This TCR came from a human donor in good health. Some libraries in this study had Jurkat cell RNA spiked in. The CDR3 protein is CASSPSGGRRAEQYF. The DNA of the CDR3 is TGTGCCAGCAGCCCATCGGGAGGACGCCGGGCCGAGCAGTACTTC.